Shown below are 17 T cell receptor beta chains from a single sample sequenced in a study of T cells in Graves' hyperthyroidism and ophthalmopathy. Researchers amplified the TCR beta CDR3 regions from RNA transcripts. When the TCR CDR3 underwent first-round RT-PCR, the HTBI primer set was used. TCRdb recomputed calls from the multiplex PCR reads with MiXCR, one row per CDR3 protein. The sample includes about 740,000 distinct CDR3 sequences, 14% of them seen just once. Sequencing was carried out using blood. These receptors all come from a woman under 30 with Graves' hyperthyroidism.

This clonotype was counted many times. V usage is TRBV20-1 and J usage is TRBJ2-7, with 9 bases matching TRBD1. Unmatched junction bases numbered 6, after V lost 6 bases and J lost 3 bases. Germline CDR1 and CDR2: DFQATT and SNEGSKA (reference sequence). The CDR3 loop spans 13 amino acids. In DNA form, the CDR3 reads TGCAGTGCCCGCCGGGACAGGGTCTACGAGCAGTACTTC. Amino acids: CSARRDRVYEQYF.

This clonotype was seen many times. The J gene is TRBJ2-7, the V gene TRBV5-1, with D perhaps TRBD1 (5 bases). The V gene's germline CDR1 is SGHRS and CDR2 YFSETQ. With 2 bases removed from V and 5 bases from J, the gap between germline ends came to 17 bases. The CDR3 is made up of 15 amino acids. DNA of the CDR3: TGCGCCAGCAGCTTAGTTGGACAAGAAGAGGACGAGCAGTACTTC. It yields the protein CASSLVGQEEDEQYF.

This clonotype was detected many times. The J gene is TRBJ2-5, the V gene TRBV7-2, with D unresolved. The CDR3 extends over 13 amino acids. The germline V gene has CDR1 SGHTA and CDR2 FQGNSA. V was trimmed by 4 bases and J by 1 base, leaving 7 bases between them. DNA of the CDR3: TGTGCCAGCAGCTCTAGGAGCCAAGAGACCCAGTACTTC. It specifies CASSSRSQETQYF. The whole variable domain, remainder taken from reference TRBV7-2 and TRBJ2-5, is GAGVSQSPSNKVTEKGKDVELRCDPISGHTALYWYRQSLGQGLEFLIYFQGNSAPDKSGLPSDRFSAERTGGSVSTLTIQRTQQEDSAVYLCASSSRSQETQYFGPGTRLLVL.

J is TRBJ2-5 and V is TRBV7-2, with 8 bases fitting TRBD2. V lost 3 bases, J lost 9 bases, and 3 bases stayed unmatched. The CDR3 runs 12 residues. Germline lookup yields CDR1 SGHTA and CDR2 FQGNSA. CDR3 sequence: CASSFPGGPQYF. The CDR3 DNA reads as TGTGCCAGCAGCTTCCCGGGGGGGCCCCAGTACTTC.

This clonotype appeared a few times. The chain combines TRBV20-1 with TRBJ1-2, with D unresolved. This CDR3 has 11 residues. Germline CDR1 DFQATT, CDR2 SNEGSKA (reference sequence). Trimming took off 5 bases at V and 11 bases at J, with 15 bases between the two ends. Here the CDR3 DNA reads TGCAGTGCTCCCCGGACGCCCTTGTACACCTTC. The encoded protein is CSAPRTPLYTF.

The chain carries TRBV28 and TRBJ2-3, with 11 bases lining up with TRBD1. The junction had 17 bases not matched to a gene; V was cut back by 5 bases and J by 10 bases. Germline loops: CDR1 MDHEN, CDR2 SYDVKM. This CDR3 region has 17 residues. Here the CDR3 reads CASSAPGGTGGHGSQYF. Written as DNA, the CDR3 is TGTGCCAGCAGTGCGCCGGGTGGGACAGGGGGGCACGGATCGCAGTATTTT.

In regard to this clonotype: A read error may be the cause here, since a much bigger clone is one base away. The rearrangement links TRBV18 to TRBJ2-1; weak D call: TRBD2 (6 bases). Between the trimmed V and J ends, which lost 2 bases and 4 bases, there was a span of 12 bases. The germline CDR1 and CDR2 sequences are KGHSH and LQKENI. There are 15 residues in the CDR3. The CDR3 DNA follows: TGTGCCAGCTCACCAGACACGGGAGATTACAATGAGCAGTTCTTC. Its protein is CASSPDTGDYNEQFF.

This clonotype was counted many times. This sequence joins TRBV2 and TRBJ1-2; 7 bases map to TRBD1. The CDR3 totals 14 residues. V lost 6 bases and J lost 0; bases outside the gene matches: 4. Germline V gives CDR1 SNHLY, CDR2 FYNNEI. Here the CDR3 reads CASRGDSPNYGYTF. The CDR3 region has the DNA TGTGCCAGCAGGGGGGACAGCCCTAACTATGGCTACACCTTC. Variable domain in full (rest from reference TRBV2 and TRBJ1-2): EPEVTQTPSHQVTQMGQEVILRCVPISNHLYFYWYRQILGQKVEFLVSFYNNEISEKSEIFDDQFSVERPDGSNFTLKIRSTKLEDSAMYFCASRGDSPNYGYTFGSGTRLTVV.

This clonotype was seen ten or more times. This chain uses TRBV5-6 with TRBJ1-5; no firm D call. V lost 5 bases and J 1 base, leaving 16 bases between the germline ends. CDR1 is SGHDT and CDR2 is YYEEEE in the germline V gene. The CDR3 loop spans 16 amino acids. As DNA, the CDR3 is TGTGCCAGCAGTTCCGGTCAAACATTAAGCAATCAGCCCCAGCATTTT. As protein: CASSSGQTLSNQPQHF.

CDR3 sequence reads: CASSYSGPGDGNTIYF. CDR3 coding DNA: TGTGCCAGCAGTTACTCGGGTCCAGGGGATGGAAACACCATATATTTT. The chain carries TRBV6-5 and TRBJ1-3, with TRBD1 as a possible D gene (6 bases). The CDR3 runs 16 residues. CDR1 MNHEY and CDR2 SVGAGI come from the germline V gene. V shed 0 bases and J shed 3 bases, with 12 bases lying between them.

This clonotype was counted between two and nine times. Given a much more abundant clone one base away, this may be a read error. The CDR3 protein is CATRDLSYEQYF. The CDR3 nucleotides read TGTGCCACTAGGGACTTATCCTACGAGCAGTACTTC. The rearrangement links TRBV6-2 or TRBV6-3 to TRBJ2-7; possibly TRBD2 for D (6 bases). The germline gives CDR1 MNHEY, CDR2 SVGEGT. The length of the CDR3 is 12 residues. The germline V and J ends were trimmed by 10 bases and 1 base, with 11 bases remaining between them.

This clonotype was seen a few times. The chain joins TRBV30 to TRBJ1-6; 8 bases fit TRBD1. The germline gives CDR1 GTSNPN, CDR2 SVGIG (reference sequence). The CDR3 spans 18 residues. Trimming removed 3 bases from V and 9 bases from J; junction bases left unmatched: 19. CDR3 residues: CAWSDTERKTGVGSPLHF. CDR3 sequence (DNA): TGTGCCTGGAGCGATACTGAGCGCAAGACAGGGGTCGGTTCACCCCTCCACTTT.

This sequence joins TRBV20-1 and TRBJ2-1, with D unresolved. The ends were cut back, 6 bases at V and 0 bases at J, with 6 bases in the middle. The germline V gene has CDR1 DFQATT and CDR2 SNEGSKA (reference sequence). The CDR3 extends over 12 amino acids. The CDR3 reads CSAVRSYNEQFF. The CDR3 nucleotides are TGCAGTGCCGTGCGCTCCTACAATGAGCAGTTCTTC.

This clonotype was seen at least ten times. The chain links TRBV6-1 to TRBJ2-7; possibly TRBD1 for D (5 bases). Germline CDR1 and CDR2: MNHNS and SASEGT. CDR3 length: 14 amino acids. V was pared by 9 bases and J by 2 bases, with 17 bases between. The CDR3 nucleotides are TGTGCCAGTAGTATCAGGGTGGCAACCTACGAGCAGTACTTC. This encodes CASSIRVATYEQYF.

In this sample, this clonotype turned up many times. CDR3 loop: CASSVEAGGPGEQYF. CDR3 coding DNA: TGTGCCAGCAGCGTAGAGGCGGGAGGGCCGGGAGAGCAGTACTTC. V and J are TRBV9 and TRBJ2-7; TRBD2 agrees at 9 bases. J lost 7 bases, V lost 0 bases, and 8 bases had no gene match. The V gene's germline CDR1 is SGDLS and CDR2 YYNGEE. The CDR3 runs 15 residues.

This clonotype was found many times. The gene calls are TRBV7-9 and TRBJ2-7; 11 bases agree with TRBD2. Germline values: CDR1 SEHNR, CDR2 FQNEAQ (reference sequence). This CDR3 spans 17 amino acids. J was trimmed by 0 bases and V by 5 bases; bases with no gene match: 9. The CDR3 nucleotides are TGTGCCAGCAGCGGATCTAGCGGGAGGTTTTTCTCCTACGAGCAGTACTTC. Translating gives CASSGSSGRFFSYEQYF.

This clonotype appeared many times. This chain uses TRBV11-2 with TRBJ2-7; D not resolved. The CDR3 is made up of 18 amino acids. V dropped 2 bases and J dropped 2 bases, with 22 bases sitting between them. Per the germline V gene, CDR1 is SGHAT and CDR2 is FQNNGV. The CDR3 region has the DNA TGTGCCAGCAGCTTACCCATCCTTGTGAAGGGCAGTCCCTACGAGCAGTACTTC. Protein: CASSLPILVKGSPYEQYF.